Each of the 30 T cell receptor beta chains below was sequenced from the same sample in a study of T cell responses to AZD1222 COVID-19 vaccine. Produced via immunoSEQ multiplex PCR; TCRdb's table is partial and in-frame only. Of more than 95,000 clones in the sample, less than 90% were seen once. The sample in question was peripheral blood, obtained on day 0 of AZD1222 vaccination. The receptors were sampled from an adult in good health.

The genes are TRBV12-5 and TRBJ1-1; unclear D gene. The CDR3 is 14 amino acids. The V and J ends lost 5 bases and 1 base respectively, with 11 bases between them. Germline V lookup: CDR1 LGHNT, CDR2 FRNRAP. DNA for the CDR3: TGTGCTAGTGGTCCCCCCGCGGAGAACACTGAAGCTTTCTTT. Residues: CASGPPAENTEAFF. The full variable domain, in which reference TRBV12-5 and TRBJ1-1 provide the parts outside the CDR3, is DARVTQTPRHKVTEMGQEVTMRCQPILGHNTVFWYRQTMMQGLELLAYFRNRAPLDDSGMPKDRFSAEMPDATLATLKIQPSEPRDSAVYFCASGPPAENTEAFFGQGTRLTVV.

This rearrangement joins TRBV27 to TRBJ1-5; D call uncertain. This CDR3 region has 12 residues. CDR1 and CDR2 from the germline V gene are MNHEY and SMNVEV (reference sequence). V lost 1 base and J 10 bases, leaving 8 bases between the germline ends. In DNA, the CDR3 is TGTGCCAGCAGTTTATGGGGAAGTCCCCAGCATTTT. Translated, it gives CASSLWGSPQHF.

V gene TRBV5-6 combines with J gene TRBJ2-5; unclear D gene. CDR1 is SGHDT and CDR2 is YYEEEE in the germline V gene. The CDR3 length is 13 residues. Trimming took 4 bases from V and 8 from J, leaving 15 bases between them. In nucleotides, the CDR3 is TGTGCCAGCAGCCCCCCCCGGGCTACCACCCAGTACTTC. Protein product: CASSPPRATTQYF.

The V gene is TRBV6-2 or TRBV6-3, the J gene TRBJ2-7; weak D call: TRBD1 (5 bases). Looked up from germline, CDR1 is MNHEY and CDR2 is SVGEGT. The CDR3 runs 14 residues. Trimming removed 0 bases from V and 2 bases from J, with 8 bases in between. This CDR3 is CASSYSGATYEQYF. CDR3 nucleotides: TGTGCCAGCAGTTACTCAGGGGCGACCTACGAGCAGTACTTC.

This clone was seen once. This chain links TRBV27 with TRBJ2-5, with 8 positions matching TRBD2. This CDR3 contains 12 residues. With 6 bases clipped from V and 4 bases from J, the junction kept 1 base outside the gene matches. Germline CDR1 and CDR2: MNHEY and SMNVEV (reference sequence). CDR3 amino acids: CASRSGRETQYF. The CDR3 region has the DNA TGTGCCAGCAGGAGCGGGAGAGAGACCCAGTACTTC.

Note on this clone: Sequence at one end of the junction differs from germline and may be a read error. The chain is built from TRBV6-5 and TRBJ1-1; D is unresolved. This CDR3 is 12 amino acids long. Germline V lookup: CDR1 MNHEY, CDR2 SVGAGI. The CDR3 is CASVAGNAEAFF. The CDR3, as DNA: TGTGCCAGCGTGGCGGGGAACGCTGAAGCTTTCTTT.

V and J are TRBV5-1 and TRBJ1-1; D gene unclear. The CDR3 has 13 amino acids. Trimming stripped 5 bases from V and 1 base from J, with 9 bases between. CDR1 and CDR2 (germline): SGHRS, YFSETQ. The CDR3 coding sequence is TGCGCCAGCAGAAAAATAACGAACACTGAAGCTTTCTTT. This encodes CASRKITNTEAFF. Combining the CDR3 with reference TRBV5-1 and TRBJ1-1 gives the whole variable domain KAGVTQTPRYLIKTRGQQVTLSCSPISGHRSVSWYQQTPGQGLQFLFEYFSETQRNKGNFPGRFSGRQFSNSRSEMNVSTLELGDSALYLCASRKITNTEAFFGQGTRLTVV.

The V gene is TRBV3-1 (or the pseudogene TRBV3-2), the J gene TRBJ1-1, with D tentatively TRBD1 (6 bases). The V end was cut by 4 bases, the J end by 0 bases, with 9 bases between. CDR1 is LGHDT and CDR2 is YNNKEL in the germline V gene (reference sequence). This CDR3 has 14 residues. CDR3 in DNA: TGTGCCAGCAGCCGGACAGCTATGAACACTGAAGCTTTCTTT. This codes for CASSRTAMNTEAFF.

The chain has TRBV6-5 and TRBJ2-2, with 11 bases identical to TRBD2. V trimming: 7 bases; J trimming: 5 bases; junction bases outside the gene matches: 6. The germline V gene has CDR1 MNHEY and CDR2 SVGAGI. The CDR3 is 15 residues long. The CDR3 DNA sequence: TGTGCCAGCACCCTCCGGACTAGCGGGACCGGGGAGCTGTTTTTT. Translating gives CASTLRTSGTGELFF.

The gene calls are TRBV6-6 and TRBJ2-5, with D unresolved. This CDR3 is built from 12 residues. CDR1 MNHNY and CDR2 SVGAGI come from the germline V gene (reference sequence). The V end was cut by 8 bases, the J end by 2 bases, with 9 bases between. The CDR3, as DNA: TGTGCCAGCGCCCCCATTCAAGAGACCCAGTACTTC. Amino acids: CASAPIQETQYF.

This sequence joins TRBV27 and TRBJ1-5; D might be TRBD1 (6 bases). Germline V lookup: CDR1 MNHEY, CDR2 SMNVEV (reference sequence). This CDR3 region has 15 residues. V gave up 6 bases and J gave up 2 bases, with 14 bases separating them. CDR3 in amino acids: CASRRDISGNQPQHF. For the CDR3, the DNA is TGTGCCAGCAGGAGGGACATTTCGGGCAATCAGCCCCAGCATTTT.

The sample holds a few counts of this clone. The gene calls are TRBV5-1 and TRBJ1-4; tentatively, D is TRBD1 (6 bases). V was clipped by 0 bases and J by 0 bases, with 18 bases between them. Germline-derived CDR1 and CDR2 are SGHRS and YFSETQ. This CDR3 spans 19 amino acids. CDR3 nucleotides: TGCGCCAGCAGCTTGGCCGGGTGGGGGCGTCGATCAACTAATGAAAAACTGTTTTTT. It is translated as CASSLAGWGRRSTNEKLFF.

The chain employs TRBV6-2 or TRBV6-3 and TRBJ2-2, with 7 positions matching TRBD1. The CDR3 consists of 14 residues. With V trimmed by 5 bases and J by 7 bases, 7 bases remained unmatched. Germline V gene data show CDR1 as MNHEY and CDR2 as SVGEGT. The CDR3 protein is CASSNNRGLGELFF. In DNA, the CDR3 is TGTGCCAGCAGTAACAACAGGGGTCTCGGGGAGCTGTTTTTT.

The chain combines TRBV2 with TRBJ1-5, with D possibly being TRBD1 (5 bases). From germline, CDR1 is SNHLY and CDR2 FYNNEI. V was trimmed by 0 bases and J by 7 bases, leaving 13 bases between them. The CDR3 extends over 15 amino acids. CDR3 in amino acids: CASSEAAGKGQPQHF. CDR3 in DNA: TGTGCCAGCAGTGAAGCGGCAGGGAAGGGCCAGCCCCAGCATTTT.

The chain uses TRBV28 and TRBJ2-5; 14 positions match TRBD2. The germline gives CDR1 MDHEN, CDR2 SYDVKM. Germline trimming cut 2 bases from V and 1 base from J; bases unmatched to any gene: 6. The CDR3 runs to 18 residues. CDR3 sequence reads: CASSLGLAGGPSQETQYF. The CDR3 DNA reads TGTGCCAGCAGTTTAGGACTAGCGGGGGGCCCGAGCCAAGAGACCCAGTACTTC.

Turning to this clone: Other DNA sequences in the sample encode the same CDR3. V is TRBV19 and J is TRBJ1-5, with TRBD1 matching 12 bases. CDR1 is LNHDA, CDR2 SQIVND, per germline (reference sequence). V shed 5 bases, J shed 7 bases, and the junction held 3 bases outside the gene matches. CDR3 size: 14 residues. CDR3 bases: TGTGCCAGTAGTGGGACAGGGGGCCGGCAGCCCCAGCATTTT. Translation: CASSGTGGRQPQHF.

The V call is TRBV5-6, the J call TRBJ2-2; TRBD1 matches at 7 bases. The CDR3 has 16 residues. With V trimmed by 4 bases and J by 5 bases, 11 bases remained unmatched. CDR1 and CDR2 (germline): SGHDT, YYEEEE. CDR3 region: CASSVNRGRWTGELFF. The CDR3 DNA reads as TGTGCCAGCAGCGTGAACAGGGGCCGTTGGACCGGGGAGCTGTTTTTT.

This chain connects TRBV11-2 to TRBJ2-7, with TRBD2 as a possible D gene (6 bases). CDR1 is SGHAT and CDR2 is FQNNGV in the germline V gene. Trimming shortened V by 3 bases and J by 6 bases, and 12 bases separated the two germline ends. This CDR3 comprises 13 residues. The CDR3 is CASSFQLALEQYF. The CDR3 bases are TGTGCCAGCAGCTTCCAACTAGCCCTCGAGCAGTACTTC. The full variable domain, with the rest looked up from reference TRBV11-2 and TRBJ2-7, is EAGVAQSPRYKIIEKRQSVAFWCNPISGHATLYWYQQILGQGPKLLIQFQNNGVVDDSQLPKDRFSAERLKGVDSTLKIQPAKLEDSAVYLCASSFQLALEQYFGPGTRLTVT.

The chain links TRBV3-1 (or the pseudogene TRBV3-2) to TRBJ1-1, with 8 nucleotides matching TRBD1. V gave up 4 bases and J gave up 4 bases; unmatched junction bases: 8. Germline assignment: CDR1 LGHDT and CDR2 YNNKEL (reference sequence). The CDR3 totals 15 residues. CDR3 coding DNA: TGTGCCAGCAGCCCTCCGGACAGGGCTGGCACTGAAGCTTTCTTT. It yields the protein CASSPPDRAGTEAFF.

This chain uses TRBV27 with TRBJ2-2, with D unresolved. The germline V and J ends were trimmed by 3 bases and 3 bases, with 5 bases remaining between them. Germline CDR1 and CDR2: MNHEY and SMNVEV (reference sequence). CDR3 length: 13 amino acids. The CDR3 bases are TGTGCCAGCAGTTTTTCTGACACCGGGGAGCTGTTTTTT. It yields the protein CASSFSDTGELFF.

The chain combines TRBV27 with TRBJ1-2; D remains unclear. V lost 3 bases, J lost 2 bases, and 13 bases lay in between. Germline V gives CDR1 MNHEY, CDR2 SMNVEV (reference sequence). This CDR3 has 15 amino acids. Here the CDR3 DNA reads TGTGCCAGCAGTTTTATCCCGGCAGGAAACTATGGCTACACCTTC. Translating gives CASSFIPAGNYGYTF.

This sequence joins TRBV6-2 or TRBV6-3 and TRBJ1-2; 7 nucleotides line up with TRBD1. Germline V CDR1 and CDR2: MNHEY, SVGEGT. V shed 2 bases, J shed 3 bases, and the junction held 0 bases outside the gene matches. CDR3 length: 13 amino acids. The CDR3 here is CASSYRGHYGYTF. In DNA, the CDR3 is TGTGCCAGCAGTTACAGGGGGCACTATGGCTACACCTTC.

V is TRBV9 and J is TRBJ2-7, with TRBD2 matching 7 bases. The CDR3 loop spans 15 amino acids. Germline V lookup: CDR1 SGDLS, CDR2 YYNGEE. V was pared by 4 bases and J by 2 bases, with 9 bases of the junction left unmatched. CDR3 region: CASSPGLGQAYEQYF. In nucleotides, the CDR3 is TGTGCCAGCAGCCCCGGACTAGGGCAGGCCTACGAGCAGTACTTC.

The rearrangement joins TRBV6-5 to TRBJ2-7; D is possibly TRBD2 (5 bases). CDR3 size: 14 residues. The V end lost 5 bases, the J end lost 0 bases, and 11 bases lay between the germline ends. The germline CDR1 and CDR2 sequences are MNHEY and SVGAGI. CDR3 in amino acids: CASSPLEASYEQYF. The CDR3 bases are TGTGCCAGCAGTCCGTTGGAGGCCTCCTACGAGCAGTACTTC.

The V and J genes are TRBV5-5 and TRBJ1-1; possibly TRBD1 for D (6 bases). The CDR3 loop spans 14 amino acids. V lost 0 bases to trimming and J lost 4 bases, with 10 bases between them. The V gene's germline CDR1 is SGHKS and CDR2 YYEKEE (reference sequence). For the CDR3, the DNA is TGTGCCAGCAGCTTGGAGGCGGGGGCCACTGAAGCTTTCTTT. The encoded protein is CASSLEAGATEAFF.

Remarks on this clone: One end of the junction does not line up with germline, which may come from a read error. The gene calls are TRBV5-5 and TRBJ1-5; TRBD1 might be the D (6 bases). Per germline, CDR1 SGHKS and CDR2 YYEKEE (reference sequence). CDR3 length equals 16 residues. CDR3 loop: CASTRGGAGGKQPQHF. CDR3 bases: TGTGCCAGCACCCGGGGGGGGGCAGGAGGCAAACAGCCCCAGCATTTT. The full variable domain, its missing parts supplied by reference TRBV5-5 and TRBJ1-5, is DAGVTQSPTHLIKTRGQQVTLRCSPISGHKSVSWYQQVLGQGPQFIFQYYEKEERGRGNFPDRFSARQFPNYSSELNVNALLLGDSALYLCASTRGGAGGKQPQHFGDGTRLSIL.

The J gene is TRBJ2-1, the V gene TRBV18, with 8 bases that match TRBD2. The germline V gene has CDR1 KGHSH and CDR2 LQKENI. CDR3 size: 16 residues. The trim removed 6 bases at V and 2 bases at J, leaving 9 bases unmatched. CDR3 amino acids: CASSPLSGNPYNEQFF. The CDR3 DNA sequence: TGTGCCAGCTCCCCCCTTAGCGGGAACCCCTACAATGAGCAGTTCTTC.

The chain combines TRBV5-1 with TRBJ2-1, with 8 bases that match TRBD2. Germline CDR1 reads SGHRS; CDR2 reads YFSETQ. The V segment lost 0 bases and the J segment 4 bases; nucleotides outside the gene matches: 6. CDR3 size: 16 residues. In DNA form, the CDR3 reads TGCGCCAGCAGCTTGGGGTCTAGCGGGCCATACAATGAGCAGTTCTTC. Its translation is CASSLGSSGPYNEQFF.

The genes are TRBV5-5 and TRBJ1-2; a possible D gene is TRBD1 (6 bases). Trimming took 2 bases from V and 2 from J, leaving 13 bases between them. Germline CDR1 is SGHKS and CDR2 is YYEKEE (reference sequence). There are 15 residues in the CDR3. CDR3 nucleotides: TGTGCCAGCAGCTTCATGACAGGTCCGAACTATGGCTACACCTTC. Protein: CASSFMTGPNYGYTF.

This rearrangement joins TRBV15 to TRBJ1-2; the match to TRBD1 covers 8 bases. V lost 3 bases, J lost 8 bases, and 11 bases stayed unmatched. CDR1 LNHNV and CDR2 YYDKDF come from the germline V gene (reference sequence). The CDR3 loop spans 15 amino acids. DNA of the CDR3: TGTGCCACCAGCAGGCAGACAGGGGTTGGGGTCGGCTACACCTTC. It translates to CATSRQTGVGVGYTF.